This T cell receptor (beta chain) was sequenced for a study of T cells after posttransplantation cyclophosphamide. CDR3 length equals 18 residues. The ends lost 5 bases at V and 0 bases at J; junction bases unmatched: 10. Germline CDR1 reads MDHEN; CDR2 reads SYDVKM. Assay used: immunoSEQ multiplex PCR; TCRdb lists only in-frame clones, some missing. The sample contains 36,000 or so clones, none of them singletons. The sequencing sample was made of PBMCs. This chain connects TRBV28 to TRBJ1-6, with 7 bases identical to TRBD1. This TCR came from a girl aged 10 to 17 in good health, CMV-negative, and a related stem cell transplant donor. In DNA, the CDR3 is TGTGCCAGCAGTATAATGACAGGGCTCAGCTCCTATAATTCACCCCTCCACTTT. Its protein product is CASSIMTGLSSYNSPLHF.